The present T cell receptor beta chain was sequenced within a study of T cells in Graves' hyperthyroidism and ophthalmopathy. As for the study in general: Peripheral blood draws took place at initial diagnosis, ahead of any treatment.

What was amplified from RNA transcripts were TCR beta CDR3 regions. The TCR CDR3 was amplified in a first-round RT-PCR using the HTBI primer set. Using its own MiXCR run on the multiplex PCR reads, TCRdb lists one record per CDR3 protein. The sample consists of 330,000 or so distinct CDR3 sequences, roughly 19% of them appearing once. Extraction of PBMCs used about 9.2 ml of fresh peripheral blood. This clonotype was observed many times. Its antigen is currently unknown. The germline V gene encodes CDR1 SGHDN and CDR2 FVKESK. V was cut by 0 bases and J by 1 base, with 12 bases left in between. The CDR3 length is 16 residues. Study-level points and caveats: Blood shared most expanded thyroid clonotypes above 0.001. From stable hyperthyroidism, ophthalmopathy was separated by a 13 V-J model.

The rearrangement uses TRBV14 and TRBJ2-5, with a possible D match to TRBD1 (6 bases). Sequences were obtained from blood. The TCR comes from a man in his fifties with Graves' ophthalmopathy. This CDR3 reads CASSQDKGHIQETQYF. The CDR3 DNA sequence: TGTGCCAGCAGCCAAGATAAGGGACACATCCAAGAGACCCAGTACTTC.